These 5 T cell receptor beta chains originate from one sample sequenced in a study of T-cell memory formation after mild COVID-19 (dated by TCRdb to about 2021). The method behind the library was 5' RACE. Instrument used: Illumina NovaSeq 6000. The public reads were quality trimmed at Q25 with fastp and then assembled into clones with MiXCR by TCRdb, keeping productive beta chains. CDR3 protein duplicates are merged, each entry listing the most common genes and DNA. A total of more than 300,000 distinct CDR3 sequences appear in this sample, about 13% of them only once. The ten largest clones take up roughly 20% of the sample. Sequenced material: PBMCs or a T cell subset sorted from them (not recorded which). The receptors come from a man aged 18 to 30 who had mild COVID-19 (a few samples of this study predate the infection). The sample titles of this study are shuffled in the database, so cell type and time point are left out; the donor was told from shared clones.

The V and J genes are TRBV7-3 and TRBJ2-2, with D unresolved. V gave up 5 bases and J gave up 4 bases, with 5 bases separating them. CDR1 is SGHTA and CDR2 is FQGTGA in the germline V gene. This CDR3 is built from 12 residues. DNA of the CDR3: TGTGCCAGCAGCATTGCCACCGGGGAGCTGTTTTTT. It specifies CASSIATGELFF.

This clonotype was found a few times. The rearrangement uses TRBV5-6 and TRBJ2-7, with D possibly being TRBD2 (7 bases). CDR1 is SGHDT, CDR2 YYEEEE, per germline. Trimming took 2 bases from V and 1 from J, leaving 13 bases between them. There are 15 residues in the CDR3. Here the CDR3 DNA reads TGTGCCAGCAGCTTAGGGGGGGAATTATCCTACGAGCAGTACTTC. Protein: CASSLGGELSYEQYF.

This clonotype came up a few times. For the CDR3, the DNA is TGTGCCAGCTCACCAGACCGGGGCACCTATAATTCACCCCTCCACTTT. As protein: CASSPDRGTYNSPLHF. This chain uses TRBV18 with TRBJ1-6; a possible D gene is TRBD1 (5 bases). The V gene's germline CDR1 is KGHSH and CDR2 LQKENI. The CDR3 covers 16 residues. V lost 2 bases and J lost 2, with 10 bases in between.

The chain employs TRBV6-2 or TRBV6-3 and TRBJ2-1, with 8 bases that match TRBD1. CDR1 and CDR2 (germline): MNHEY, SVGEGT. J was trimmed by 8 bases and V by 5 bases; bases with no gene match: 2. The CDR3 covers 12 residues. The DNA of the CDR3 is TGTGCCAGCAGTCAGGGGGCAGATGAGCAGTTCTTC. Its translation: CASSQGADEQFF.

This clonotype has ten or more counts. The V gene is TRBV4-2, the J gene TRBJ1-3; possible D gene TRBD1, 5 bases. Trimming removed 6 bases at V and 10 bases at J, with 22 bases between. The germline CDR1 and CDR2 sequences are LGHNA and YNFKEQ. CDR3 length: 15 amino acids. The CDR3 spells CASSPGRERLATIYF. DNA of the CDR3: TGTGCCAGCAGTCCAGGCAGGGAACGGCTAGCGACCATATATTTT.